Following are 21 T cell receptor beta chains from one sample sequenced in a study of beta chain features in type 1 diabetes. Expressed TCRB transcripts were sequenced because the entire RNA isolate underwent reverse transcription. The protocol was immunoSEQ multiplex PCR, while the TCRdb copy is restricted to in-frame clones and leaves out a portion. The repertoire holds under 450,000 clones, 11% to 15% seen once, with about 0.04% in the top ten. The sample comprised naive CD4+ T cells from blood. Receptors originate from a man younger than 45 in good health.

The chain links TRBV5-1 to TRBJ2-5; D possibly corresponds to TRBD1 (6 bases). The CDR3 covers 13 residues. Germline V gene lookup returns CDR1 SGHRS and CDR2 YFSETQ. The V end lost 7 bases, the J end lost 8 bases, and 18 bases lay between the germline ends. Here the CDR3 reads CASGPYREGTQYF. The CDR3 DNA follows: TGCGCCAGCGGCCCCTACAGGGAAGGAACCCAGTACTTC.

The chain joins TRBV19 to TRBJ1-1; a weak D match, TRBD1 (5 bases). V was pared by 9 bases and J by 2 bases, with 22 bases between. CDR3 size: 16 residues. Per the germline V gene, CDR1 is LNHDA and CDR2 is SQIVND (reference sequence). Here the CDR3 reads CASQAGAGSSNTEAFF. DNA of the CDR3: TGTGCCAGCCAGGCTGGGGCAGGGAGTAGTAACACTGAAGCTTTCTTT.

This chain uses TRBV29-1 with TRBJ2-1; D perhaps matches TRBD2 (5 bases). Trimming removed 5 bases from V and 7 bases from J, with 18 bases in between. Germline CDR1 and CDR2: SQVTM and ANQGSEA. The CDR3 is 14 residues long. CDR3 DNA sequence: TGCAGCGTTTCCCCCGCGGCGGGTGTTAATGAGCAGTTCTTC. Its protein is CSVSPAAGVNEQFF.

The J gene is TRBJ2-7, the V gene TRBV6-1; maybe TRBD2 (6 bases). Per germline, CDR1 MNHNS and CDR2 SASEGT. V lost 3 bases and J lost 7, with 10 bases in between. This CDR3 is built from 12 residues. CDR3 bases: TGTGCCAGCAGTGAGTGGAGGGGAGAGCAGTACGTC. Its protein product is CASSEWRGEQYV.

The J gene is TRBJ2-7, the V gene TRBV29-1; tentative D call: TRBD1 (6 bases). This CDR3 is built from 14 residues. V gave up 6 bases and J gave up 3 bases, with 18 bases separating them. Germline V CDR1 and CDR2: SQVTM, ANQGSEA. As DNA, the CDR3 is TGCAGCGTCGGGGTGGGGGCCCGCGGCTACGAGCAGTACTTC. Its translation: CSVGVGARGYEQYF.

This clone came up a few times. The CDR3 loop is CASSALAGGNIQYF. The CDR3 bases are TGTGCCAGCAGCGCCCTAGCGGGCGGAAACATTCAGTACTTC. V and J are TRBV9 and TRBJ2-4; TRBD2 matches 8 bases. Germline V gives CDR1 SGDLS, CDR2 YYNGEE. V was pared by 3 bases and J by 6 bases, with 5 bases of the junction left unmatched. The CDR3 runs to 14 residues.

This rearrangement joins TRBV30 to TRBJ2-1; unclear D gene. V gave up 3 bases and J gave up 9 bases, with 15 bases separating them. Germline loops: CDR1 GTSNPN, CDR2 SVGIG (reference sequence). This CDR3 comprises 13 residues. CDR3 sequence: CAWSPSGVGEQFF. CDR3 nucleotides: TGTGCCTGGAGCCCCTCAGGTGTTGGTGAGCAGTTCTTC.

The rearrangement links TRBV7-8 to TRBJ2-3, with D possibly TRBD2 on 6 matching bases. Between the trimmed V and J ends, which lost 5 bases and 2 bases, there was a span of 14 bases. CDR3 length: 15 amino acids. Germline loops: CDR1 SGHVS, CDR2 FQNEAQ. The CDR3 region is CASSLFRGNTDTQYF. CDR3 sequence (DNA): TGTGCCAGCAGCCTCTTCCGGGGGAACACAGATACGCAGTATTTT. The complete variable domain, with remaining parts taken from reference TRBV7-8 and TRBJ2-3, reads GAGVSQSPRYKVAKRGQDVALRCDPISGHVSLFWYQQALGQGPEFLTYFQNEAQLDKSGLPSDRFFAERPEGSVSTLKIQRTQQEDSAVYLCASSLFRGNTDTQYFGPGTRLTVL.

This chain links TRBV25-1 with TRBJ2-1; D unclear. Trimming cost V 5 bases and J 0 bases, with 17 bases left between them. The CDR3 contains 17 residues. CDR1 and CDR2 from the germline V gene are MGHDK and SYGVNS. This CDR3 reads CASSNPDRHSSYNEQFF. Here the CDR3 DNA reads TGTGCCAGCAGTAACCCGGACCGACATAGCTCCTACAATGAGCAGTTCTTC. Together with reference TRBV25-1 and TRBJ2-1, the CDR3 gives the full variable domain: EADIYQTPRYLVIGTGKKITLECSQTMGHDKMYWYQQDPGMELHLIHYSYGVNSTEKGDLSSESTVSRIRTEHFPLTLESARPSHTSQYLCASSNPDRHSSYNEQFFGPGTRLTVL.

In regard to this clone: The same CDR3 arises from other DNA sequences in this sample as well. The V call is TRBV5-1, the J call TRBJ2-3; D not certain. The CDR3 is 14 amino acids. The V gene lost 0 bases and the J gene lost 2 bases, with 7 bases spanning the gap. From germline, CDR1 is SGHRS and CDR2 YFSETQ. The DNA for the CDR3 is TGCGCCAGCAGCTTGGCCGGCTCCACAGATACGCAGTATTTT. Protein sequence: CASSLAGSTDTQYF. The entire variable domain, with the rest obtained from reference TRBV5-1 and TRBJ2-3, is as follows: KAGVTQTPRYLIKTRGQQVTLSCSPISGHRSVSWYQQTPGQGLQFLFEYFSETQRNKGNFPGRFSGRQFSNSRSEMNVSTLELGDSALYLCASSLAGSTDTQYFGPGTRLTVL.

This clone was counted only a few times. V gene TRBV4-1 combines with J gene TRBJ2-1; 9 bases match TRBD2. Germline CDR1 is MGHRA and CDR2 is YSYEKL. CDR3 size: 15 residues. Germline trimming cut 5 bases from V and 5 bases from J; bases unmatched to any gene: 7. This chain's CDR3 is CASSSSGGSNNEQFF. The DNA for the CDR3 is TGCGCCAGCAGCTCGAGCGGGGGGTCGAACAATGAGCAGTTCTTC.

CDR3 residues: CASSERTTTDTQYF. CDR3 nucleotides: TGTGCCAGCAGTGAACGGACCACCACAGATACGCAGTATTTT. The chain has TRBV2 and TRBJ2-3; D is uncertain. Germline V gene lookup returns CDR1 SNHLY and CDR2 FYNNEI. V lost 2 bases and J 2 bases, leaving 8 bases between the germline ends. This CDR3 contains 14 residues.

This clone has more than one count but fewer than ten. The V gene is TRBV4-1, the J gene TRBJ1-4, with TRBD1 matching 7 bases. CDR3 size: 18 residues. Germline loops: CDR1 MGHRA, CDR2 YSYEKL. V was pared by 1 base and J by 4 bases, with 12 bases of the junction left unmatched. The CDR3 nucleotides are TGCGCCAGCAGCCAAGGAACCGGGACAGCGACTTTTAATGAAAAACTGTTTTTT. Amino acids: CASSQGTGTATFNEKLFF.

CDR3 sequence (DNA): TGTGCCAGCAGTTTGGGAGGGGCCGCACCCTACGAGCAGTACTTC. It codes for CASSLGGAAPYEQYF. The chain joins TRBV6-5 to TRBJ2-7; 7 nucleotides align to TRBD2. The CDR3 is made up of 15 amino acids. The germline V gene encodes CDR1 MNHEY and CDR2 SVGAGI. V dropped 4 bases and J dropped 2; count of bases not matched to a gene: 8.

The rearrangement joins TRBV4-1 to TRBJ2-1; D call uncertain. The CDR3 runs 16 residues. CDR1 and CDR2 (germline): MGHRA, YSYEKL. Trimming stripped 1 base from V and 1 base from J, with 11 bases between. The CDR3 nucleotides read TGCGCCAGCAGCCAAGGTGTCAGCGTATCCTACAATGAGCAGTTCTTC. This translates into CASSQGVSVSYNEQFF.

This chain's CDR3 is CASSLGIKGLNTGELFF. In DNA form, the CDR3 reads TGTGCCAGCAGCTTAGGCATAAAGGGACTCAACACCGGGGAGCTGTTTTTT. The chain recombines TRBV7-2 with TRBJ2-2; maybe TRBD2 (6 bases). Germline CDR1 and CDR2: SGHTA and FQGNSA. CDR3 length: 17 amino acids. The V and J ends lost 1 base and 2 bases respectively, with 14 bases between them.

The genes are TRBV5-4 and TRBJ2-3, with 8 bases identical to TRBD2. Germline V lookup: CDR1 SGHNT, CDR2 YYREEE (reference sequence). This CDR3 comprises 16 residues. V trimming: 4 bases; J trimming: 0 bases; junction bases outside the gene matches: 7. The CDR3 region has the DNA TGTGCCAGCAGCCCCGGACTAGCCCTCAGCACAGATACGCAGTATTTT. Its protein is CASSPGLALSTDTQYF.

This chain joins TRBV10-3 and TRBJ2-7, with TRBD2 identical over 9 bases. V lost 4 bases, J lost 7 bases, and 8 bases stayed unmatched. This CDR3 spans 14 amino acids. CDR1 is ENHRY and CDR2 is SYGVKD in the germline V gene. The CDR3 here is CAISVSGGQGEQYF. The CDR3 DNA follows: TGTGCCATCAGTGTTAGCGGGGGACAAGGGGAGCAGTACTTC.

The V gene is TRBV9, the J gene TRBJ2-1; 12 nucleotides agree with TRBD2. The CDR3 totals 16 residues. Germline V lookup: CDR1 SGDLS, CDR2 YYNGEE. V shed 1 base, J shed 4 bases, and the junction held 3 bases outside the gene matches. The CDR3 bases are TGTGCCAGCAGCGTACCGACTAGCGGGGGTTACAATGAGCAGTTCTTC. Its translation: CASSVPTSGGYNEQFF.

The rearrangement links TRBV19 to TRBJ2-4; 7 bases match TRBD1. Germline lookup yields CDR1 LNHDA and CDR2 SQIVND (reference sequence). The CDR3 runs to 13 residues. V was pared by 4 bases and J by 7 bases, with 4 bases of the junction left unmatched. The CDR3 nucleotides read TGTGCCAGTAGTAGGGACAGTTGGAACATTCAGTACTTC. Its translation is CASSRDSWNIQYF.

The sample holds a few counts of this clone. This chain links TRBV29-1 with TRBJ2-7; a weak D match, TRBD2 (5 bases). The CDR3 length is 11 residues. CDR1 is SQVTM and CDR2 is ANQGSEA in the germline V gene. The ends were cut back, 4 bases at V and 6 bases at J, with 10 bases in the middle. The CDR3 nucleotides are TGCAGCGTTGGTAGAGGGCGCGAGCAGTACTTC. Protein product: CSVGRGREQYF.